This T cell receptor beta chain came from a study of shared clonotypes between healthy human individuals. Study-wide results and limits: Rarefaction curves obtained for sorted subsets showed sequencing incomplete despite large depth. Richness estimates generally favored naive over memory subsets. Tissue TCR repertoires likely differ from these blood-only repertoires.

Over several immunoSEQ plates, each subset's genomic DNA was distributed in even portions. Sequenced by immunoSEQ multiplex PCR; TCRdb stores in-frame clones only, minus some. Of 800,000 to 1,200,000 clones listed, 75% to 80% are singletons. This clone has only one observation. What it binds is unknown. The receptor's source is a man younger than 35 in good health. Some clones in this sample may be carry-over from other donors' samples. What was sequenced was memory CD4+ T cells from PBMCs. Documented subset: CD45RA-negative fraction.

The CDR3 DNA is TGTGCCAGCCGAAGAGGGGGTGATGTAAGGGACAATGAGCAGTTCTTC. Translation gives CASRRGGDVRDNEQFF. This rearrangement joins TRBV28 to TRBJ2-1; weak D call: TRBD1 (6 bases). CDR1 and CDR2 from the germline V gene are MDHEN and SYDVKM. The V end lost 8 bases, the J end lost 5 bases, and 22 bases lay between the germline ends. The CDR3 is 16 amino acids.